The entry below describes one T cell receptor (beta chain). Those enrolled in Seattle joined during active infection and were followed longitudinally afterward. This sample is drawn from a study of blood T cell repertoires in COVID-19. About the study: Spain, Italy and the United States supplied samples that represented acute and convalescent COVID-19. The cDNA or gDNA used as material had been derived from T cells, B-cell-depleted T cells, or PBMCs.

As handled by the study authors: Scientists estimated how many nucleated cells there were by amplifying reference gene primers. The protocol was immunoSEQ multiplex PCR, while the TCRdb copy is restricted to in-frame clones and leaves out a portion. Clone size and the V and J calls come from that table; the DNA yielded D and trimming. The table records about 360,000 clones, about 86% of them present only once. The CDR3 extends over 15 amino acids. V was clipped by 5 bases and J by 7 bases; unmatched bases: 11. The V gene's germline CDR1 is SGHTA and CDR2 FQGTGA. Sequencing used peripheral blood. This chain joins TRBV7-3 and TRBJ2-1, with 7 bases matching TRBD1. This TCR derives from a woman aged 55-75 years with COVID-19, enrolled during active disease. Here the CDR3 DNA reads TGTGCCAGCAGCCAGAGACAGGGCGACTTAAATGAGCAGTTCTTC. It specifies CASSQRQGDLNEQFF.